These T cell receptor beta chains were read from a single sample in a study of tumor and adjacent non-tumor tissue in lung cancer. From the multiplex PCR reads, TCRdb called clonotypes with MiXCR, one entry per CDR3 protein. Among about 93,000 distinct CDR3 sequences listed, less than 80% were seen once. The sample consisted of lung tumor tissue. The source is a man aged 55 to 70 with non-small cell lung cancer. Each CDR3 is given without its conserved first and last residue.

v_call: TRBV11-2; cdr3_aa: ASSIQGQPYNEQF
v_call: TRBV11-3; cdr3_aa: ASSLNFSATQY
v_call: TRBV12-3/TRBV12-4; cdr3_aa: ASNTSGGAEQF
v_call: TRBV12-3/TRBV12-4; cdr3_aa: VSSFRDKSGQPQH
v_call: TRBV25-1; cdr3_aa: ASSESTVISDTQY
v_call: TRBV11-1; cdr3_aa: ATSSQTGSYNGQF
v_call: TRBV11-2; cdr3_aa: ASSLAGRRETQY
v_call: TRBV5-4; cdr3_aa: ASKAGTSVYNEQF
v_call: TRBV20-1; cdr3_aa: SAWGLAGGPRDTRY
v_call: TRBV28; cdr3_aa: ASSLPGLDLSSYNEQF
v_call: TRBV4-1; cdr3_aa: ASSQDPAARAYEQY
v_call: TRBV28; cdr3_aa: ASTAPRAGYEHY
v_call: TRBV6-2/TRBV6-3; cdr3_aa: VSSTTSWRANEQF
v_call: TRBV5-4; cdr3_aa: ASGSKYGDEKLV
v_call: TRBV4-2; cdr3_aa: AGSQDVAGGYNHQF
v_call: TRBV28; cdr3_aa: ASSWAIVNQPQH
v_call: TRBV11-1; cdr3_aa: AISYRPRGDGYGYT
v_call: TRBV11-2; cdr3_aa: ASSSRVALSYNEQF
v_call: TRBV20-1; cdr3_aa: SVSPPGLNEKLF
v_call: TRBV28; cdr3_aa: ASTPDSHNSPLH
v_call: TRBV2; cdr3_aa: ASSEGQRLKELF
v_call: TRBV20-1; cdr3_aa: SARVGGTGELF
v_call: TRBV20-1; cdr3_aa: SASWQDNEQF
v_call: TRBV11-2; cdr3_aa: TSSTTSGRARSTDEQF
v_call: TRBV20-1; cdr3_aa: SALWTDFTDTQY
v_call: TRBV12-3/TRBV12-4; cdr3_aa: ASSSLGTGEGIQY
v_call: TRBV4-3; cdr3_aa: ASSQVSGGQPQH
v_call: TRBV2; cdr3_aa: TNCAVSYTGELF
v_call: TRBV4-3; cdr3_aa: ASSKDQATKAF
v_call: TRBV29-1; cdr3_aa: SVWRGSYEQY
v_call: TRBV12-3/TRBV12-4; cdr3_aa: ASSFGGQSYEQY
v_call: TRBV29-1; cdr3_aa: SVDIEDSYNEQF
v_call: TRBV11-2; cdr3_aa: VNRLAGTAF
v_call: TRBV12-5; cdr3_aa: ASGLAATGDRTYEQY
v_call: TRBV6-2/TRBV6-3; cdr3_aa: ASSYSGGKPPGDNEQF
v_call: TRBV6-2/TRBV6-3; cdr3_aa: ASSTPIILGDNEQL
v_call: TRBV12-3/TRBV12-4; cdr3_aa: ASSFRPPGTSGSSDTQY
v_call: TRBV6-6; cdr3_aa: ASSYGENSFYTYTQY
v_call: TRBV11-2; cdr3_aa: ASSLQDTGELF
v_call: TRBV29-1; cdr3_aa: SVVAEGPYQPQH
v_call: TRBV11-2; cdr3_aa: ASSLEWIDQETQY
v_call: TRBV12-3/TRBV12-4; cdr3_aa: ASSPPRDYNEQF
v_call: TRBV29-1; cdr3_aa: SVAEEQVTTYDQY
v_call: TRBV11-2; cdr3_aa: ASTRTSSRAKSFYEQY
v_call: TRBV29-1; cdr3_aa: SATGTSPDEQF
v_call: TRBV20-1; cdr3_aa: SARDQLKSAGNNEQF
v_call: TRBV4-2; cdr3_aa: ASLKTGTSESETNTGELF